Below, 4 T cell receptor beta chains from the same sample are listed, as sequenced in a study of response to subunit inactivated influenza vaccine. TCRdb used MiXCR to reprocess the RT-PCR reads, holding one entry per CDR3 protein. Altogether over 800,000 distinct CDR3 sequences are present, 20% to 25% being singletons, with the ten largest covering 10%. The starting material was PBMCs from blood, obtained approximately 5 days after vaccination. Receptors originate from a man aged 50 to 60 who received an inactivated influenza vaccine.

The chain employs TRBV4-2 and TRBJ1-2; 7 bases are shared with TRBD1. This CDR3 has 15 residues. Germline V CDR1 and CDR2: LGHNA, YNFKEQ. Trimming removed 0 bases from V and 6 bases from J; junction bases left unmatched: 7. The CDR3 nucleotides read TGTGCCAGCAGCCAAGAAGGGAAGGGGGCGCATGGCTACACCTTC. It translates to CASSQEGKGAHGYTF.

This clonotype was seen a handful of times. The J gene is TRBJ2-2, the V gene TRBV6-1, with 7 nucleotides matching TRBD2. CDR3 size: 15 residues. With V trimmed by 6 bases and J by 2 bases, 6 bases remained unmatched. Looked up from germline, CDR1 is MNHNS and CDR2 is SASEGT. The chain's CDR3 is CASSVGLLNTGELFF. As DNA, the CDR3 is TGTGCCAGCAGCGTGGGACTACTTAACACCGGGGAGCTGTTTTTT.

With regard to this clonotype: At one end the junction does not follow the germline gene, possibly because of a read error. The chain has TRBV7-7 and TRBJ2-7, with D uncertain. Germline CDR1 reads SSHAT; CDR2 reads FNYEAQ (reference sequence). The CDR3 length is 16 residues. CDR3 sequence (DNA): TGTGCTAGCAGCTTAGTAATAGGCACCAATTCCAACGAGCAGTACTTC. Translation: CASSLVIGTNSNEQYF.

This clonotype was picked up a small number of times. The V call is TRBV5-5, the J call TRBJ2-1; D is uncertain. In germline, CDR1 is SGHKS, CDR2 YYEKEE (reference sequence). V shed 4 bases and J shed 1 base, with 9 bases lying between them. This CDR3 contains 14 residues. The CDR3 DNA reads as TGTGCCAGCAGCGGAGTACGTTCCTACAATGAGCAGTTCTTC. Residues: CASSGVRSYNEQFF. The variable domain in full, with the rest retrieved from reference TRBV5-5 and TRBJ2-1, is DAGVTQSPTHLIKTRGQQVTLRCSPISGHKSVSWYQQVLGQGPQFIFQYYEKEERGRGNFPDRFSARQFPNYSSELNVNALLLGDSALYLCASSGVRSYNEQFFGPGTRLTVL.